These 2 T cell receptor beta chains originate from one sample sequenced in a study of T cell repertoires in cytomegalovirus infection. The antigens these receptors bind are not known. TCRdb reprocessed the reads via MiXCR and lists one record per CDR3 protein. The table records some 900,000 distinct CDR3 sequences, approximately 32% of them present only once. Here the sequenced sample was cultured CD8+ T cells from PBMCs, taken from culture after CMV antigen stimulation. The receptor set was obtained from a human donor in good health (CMV status not recorded). Some clones in this sample may be carry-over from other donors' samples.

The chain has TRBV29-1 and TRBJ2-6, with 8 bases aligning to TRBD1. The CDR3 totals 16 residues. Germline V gene data show CDR1 as SQVTM and CDR2 as ANQGSEA. Trimming at V came to 7 bases and at J to 1 base, leaving 9 bases not matched to a gene. The CDR3 DNA reads TGCAGCGCCGTGGACAGGGATCCTTCTGGGGCCAACGTCCTGACTTTC. It yields the protein CSAVDRDPSGANVLTF.

The chain couples TRBV5-6 to TRBJ2-1, with D tentatively TRBD1 or TRBD2 (6 bases each). The CDR3 sequence is 15 residues long. V was cut by 0 bases and J by 8 bases, with 15 bases left in between. Germline V CDR1 and CDR2: SGHDT, YYEEEE. The CDR3 region has the DNA TGTGCCAGCAGCTTGGTTCGGGGGCTGAGGGATGAGCAGTTCTTC. Encoded protein: CASSLVRGLRDEQFF.